This T cell receptor beta chain was recovered during a study of T cell clones after liver transplantation. Germline V gene sequence: CDR1 MNHEY, CDR2 SVGAGI. The V gene end was trimmed by 7 bases and the J gene end by 5 bases; junction bases not matched to a gene: 12. This CDR3 spans 15 amino acids. Measured with immunoSEQ multiplex PCR; TCRdb has only the in-frame clones, and not every one. The sample has 75,000 to 95,000 clones, over 80% seen once. The chain recombines TRBV6-5 with TRBJ1-1; 8 nucleotides match TRBD1. Sequences were derived from CD4+ T cells from blood, sampled at the 22-month timepoint. The TCR originated in a human patient who received a liver transplant. The graft donor may have given rise to some T cells. The CDR3 DNA sequence: TGTGCCAGCAATCGACTCAGGGGGCGTAGAACTGAAGCTTTCTTT. The encoded protein is CASNRLRGRRTEAFF.